This T cell receptor (beta chain) came from a study of T cell repertoires in cytomegalovirus infection. One entry per CDR3 protein results from TCRdb running MiXCR on the reads. The data hold 70,000 or so distinct CDR3 sequences, with about 30% observed a single time. As concerns this clonotype: Its antigen is currently unknown.

Germline V lookup: CDR1 SGHAT, CDR2 FQNNGV. V was pared by 7 bases and J by 3 bases, with 19 bases of the junction left unmatched. This CDR3 is built from 19 residues. This TCR was sampled from a human donor in good health (CMV status not recorded). Some clones in this sample may be carry-over from other donors' samples. The chain joins TRBV11-2 to TRBJ2-2, with TRBD1 identical over 8 bases. The material was CD8+ T cells from cultured PBMCs, obtained from culture after CMV antigen stimulation. The chain's CDR3 is CASIEDPGQAIIYTGELFF. The CDR3 bases are TGTGCCAGCATAGAGGACCCGGGACAGGCGATTATTTACACCGGGGAGCTGTTTTTT.